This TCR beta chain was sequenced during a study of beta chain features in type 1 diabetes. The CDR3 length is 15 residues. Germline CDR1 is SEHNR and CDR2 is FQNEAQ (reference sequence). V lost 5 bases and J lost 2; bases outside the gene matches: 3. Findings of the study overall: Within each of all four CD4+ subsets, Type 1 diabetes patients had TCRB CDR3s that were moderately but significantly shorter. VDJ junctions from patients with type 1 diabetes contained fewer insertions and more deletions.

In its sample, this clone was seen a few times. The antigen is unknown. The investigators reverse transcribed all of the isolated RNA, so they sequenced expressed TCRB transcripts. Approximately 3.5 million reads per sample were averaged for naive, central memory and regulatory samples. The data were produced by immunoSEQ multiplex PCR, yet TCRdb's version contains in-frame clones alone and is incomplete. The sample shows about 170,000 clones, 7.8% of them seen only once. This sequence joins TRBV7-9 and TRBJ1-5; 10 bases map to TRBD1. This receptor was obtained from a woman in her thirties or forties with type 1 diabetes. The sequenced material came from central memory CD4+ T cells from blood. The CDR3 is CASSPGTGGNQPQHF. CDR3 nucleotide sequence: TGTGCCAGCAGCCCTGGGACAGGGGGCAATCAGCCCCAGCATTTT. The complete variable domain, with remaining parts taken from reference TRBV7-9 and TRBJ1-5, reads DTGVSQNPRHKITKRGQNVTFRCDPISEHNRLYWYRQTLGQGPEFLTYFQNEAQLEKSRLLSDRFSAERPKGSFSTLEIQRTEQGDSAMYLCASSPGTGGNQPQHFGDGTRLSIL.